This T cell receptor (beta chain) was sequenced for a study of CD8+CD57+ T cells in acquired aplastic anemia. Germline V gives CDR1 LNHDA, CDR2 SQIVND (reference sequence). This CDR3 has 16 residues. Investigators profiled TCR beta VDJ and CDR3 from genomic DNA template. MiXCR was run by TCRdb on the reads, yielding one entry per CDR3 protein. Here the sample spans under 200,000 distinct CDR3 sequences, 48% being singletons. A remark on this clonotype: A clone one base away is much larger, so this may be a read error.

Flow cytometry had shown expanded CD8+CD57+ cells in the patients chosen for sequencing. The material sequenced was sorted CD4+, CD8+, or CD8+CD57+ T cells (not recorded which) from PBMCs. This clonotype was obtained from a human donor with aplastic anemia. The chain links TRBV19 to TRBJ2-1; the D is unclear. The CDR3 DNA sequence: TGTGCCTGTAGTGACCGACTTTTAGACTCCTACAATGAGCAGTTCTTC. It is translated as CACSDRLLDSYNEQFF.